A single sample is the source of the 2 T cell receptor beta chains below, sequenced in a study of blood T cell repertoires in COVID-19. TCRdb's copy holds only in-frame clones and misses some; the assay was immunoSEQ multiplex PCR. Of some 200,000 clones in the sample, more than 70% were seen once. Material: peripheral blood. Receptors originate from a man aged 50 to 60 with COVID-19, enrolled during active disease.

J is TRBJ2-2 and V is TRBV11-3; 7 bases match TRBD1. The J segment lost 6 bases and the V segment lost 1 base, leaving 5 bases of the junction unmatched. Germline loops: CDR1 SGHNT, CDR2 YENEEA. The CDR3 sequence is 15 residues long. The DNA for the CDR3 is TGTGCCAGCAGCTTAGTGGGGGACAGCCCCGGGGAGCTGTTTTTT. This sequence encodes CASSLVGDSPGELFF. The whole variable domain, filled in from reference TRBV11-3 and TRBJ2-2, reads EAGVVQSPRYKIIEKKQPVAFWCNPISGHNTLYWYLQNLGQGPELLIRYENEEAVDDSQLPKDRFSAERLKGVDSTLKIQPAELGDSAVYLCASSLVGDSPGELFFGEGSRLTVL.

The CDR3 DNA is TGTGCCAGCAGACGTGATAGGGACAGGGGTTACGAGCAGTACTTC. This gives the protein CASRRDRDRGYEQYF. This chain joins TRBV6-5 and TRBJ2-7; TRBD1 agrees at 10 bases. Germline CDR1 and CDR2: MNHEY and SVGAGI. J lost 4 bases, V lost 6 bases, and 9 bases had no gene match. CDR3 length: 15 amino acids.